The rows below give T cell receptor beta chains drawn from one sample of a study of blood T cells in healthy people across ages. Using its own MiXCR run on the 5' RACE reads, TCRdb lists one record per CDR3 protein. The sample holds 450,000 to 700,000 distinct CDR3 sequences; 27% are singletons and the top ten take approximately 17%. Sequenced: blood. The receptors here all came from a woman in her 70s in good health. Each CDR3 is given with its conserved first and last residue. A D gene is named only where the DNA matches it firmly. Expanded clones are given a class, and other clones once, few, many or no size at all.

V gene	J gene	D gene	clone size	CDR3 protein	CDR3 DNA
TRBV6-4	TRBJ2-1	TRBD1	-	CASSEGGLRSNNEQFF	TGTGCCAGCAGTGAAGGGGGCTTGAGGTCCAACAATGAGCAGTTCTTC
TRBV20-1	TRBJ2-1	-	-	CSARVRTAIRDNEQFF	TGCAGTGCTAGAGTCCGGACAGCCATAAGAGACAATGAGCAGTTCTTC
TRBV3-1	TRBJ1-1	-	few	CASSQAGAETRAFF	TGTGCCAGCAGCCAAGCAGGGGCAGAGACTAGGGCTTTCTTT
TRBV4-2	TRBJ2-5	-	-	CASSQVEGTQYF	TGTGCCAGCAGCCAAGTGGAGGGGACCCAGTACTTC
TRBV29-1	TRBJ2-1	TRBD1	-	CSAGQGDNEQSF	TGCAGCGCGGGACAGGGGGACAATGAGCAGTCCTTC
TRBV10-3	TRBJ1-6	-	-	CAISEYNSPLHF	TGTGCCATCAGTGAGTACAATTCACCCCTCCACTTT
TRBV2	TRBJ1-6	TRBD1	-	CASQDRTNSPLHF	TGTGCCAGCCAGGACAGGACTAATTCACCCCTCCACTTT
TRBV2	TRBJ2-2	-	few	CASSSPNRPGELFF	TGTGCCAGCAGTTCCCCGAATCGCCCCGGGGAGCTGTTTTTT
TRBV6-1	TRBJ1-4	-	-	CASSPGAIRPSKNEKLFF	TGTGCCAGCAGCCCGGGGGCCATACGGCCTTCGAAGAATGAAAAACTGTTTTTT
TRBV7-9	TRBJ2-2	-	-	CASSLSISGELFF	TGTGCCAGCAGCTTAAGTATATCTGGGGAGCTGTTTTTT
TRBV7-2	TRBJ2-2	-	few	CASSLNLHLNTGELFF	TGTGCCAGCAGCTTAAATCTCCACCTCAACACCGGGGAGCTGTTTTTT
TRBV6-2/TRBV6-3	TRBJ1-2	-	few	CASSGLRGYTF	TGTGCCAGCAGTGGACTCCGTGGCTACACCTTC
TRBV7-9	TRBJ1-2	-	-	CASSSYQGAGYTF	TGTGCCAGCAGCTCATACCAGGGTGCTGGCTACACCTTC
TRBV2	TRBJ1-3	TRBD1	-	CASSAQQGKRDTIYF	TGTGCCAGCAGTGCACAACAGGGGAAGCGAGACACCATATATTTT
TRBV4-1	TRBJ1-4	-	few	CASSQGSAPGSEKLFF	TGCGCCAGCAGCCAAGGTTCAGCACCTGGGAGTGAAAAACTGTTTTTT
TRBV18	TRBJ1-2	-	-	CASSPRGSPGGYTF	TGTGCCAGCTCGCCCAGGGGTTCTCCTGGGGGCTACACCTTC
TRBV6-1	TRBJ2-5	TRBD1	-	CASSPGQGNNKGRETEYF	TGTGCCAGCAGTCCGGGACAGGGGAATAATAAGGGACGGGAGACCGAGTACTTC
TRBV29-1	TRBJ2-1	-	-	CSVPRYNEQFF	TGCAGCGTTCCCCGTTACAATGAGCAGTTCTTC
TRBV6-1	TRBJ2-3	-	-	CASSDPHWDSTDTQYF	TGTGCCAGCAGTGACCCTCACTGGGACAGCACAGATACGCAGTATTTT
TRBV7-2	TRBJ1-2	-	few	CASSAIGLTGGYTF	TGTGCCAGCAGCGCTATTGGACTGACAGGTGGCTACACCTTC
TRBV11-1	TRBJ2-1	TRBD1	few	CASSSADRGYNEQFF	TGTGCCAGCAGCTCCGCCGACAGGGGTTACAATGAGCAGTTCTTC
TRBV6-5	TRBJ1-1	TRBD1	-	CASSYLPRGGADTEAFF	TGTGCCAGCAGTTACCTCCCCAGAGGGGGCGCGGACACTGAAGCTTTCTTT
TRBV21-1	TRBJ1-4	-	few	CASSTHGAGQRNEKLFF	TGTGCCAGCAGCACTCACGGGGCGGGACAGCGTAATGAAAAACTGTTTTTT
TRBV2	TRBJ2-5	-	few	CASSNRALEETQYF	TGTGCCAGCAGTAACAGGGCTTTAGAAGAGACCCAGTACTTC
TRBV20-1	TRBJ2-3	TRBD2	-	CSARAPAGGLTDTQYF	TGCAGTGCTAGGGCTCCAGCGGGGGGGCTGACAGATACGCAGTATTTT
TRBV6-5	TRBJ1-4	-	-	CASSYASPFRLGTNEKLFF	TGTGCCAGCAGTTACGCCAGCCCTTTTAGGTTGGGGACTAATGAAAAACTGTTTTTT
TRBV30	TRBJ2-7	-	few	CAWSPKTVYEQYF	TGTGCCTGGAGCCCTAAGACCGTCTACGAGCAGTACTTC
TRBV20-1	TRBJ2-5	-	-	CSAAVVVGGPETQYF	TGCAGTGCTGCTGTGGTGGTGGGGGGGCCAGAGACCCAGTACTTC
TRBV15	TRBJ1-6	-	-	CATSRVGNIGSPLHF	TGTGCCACCAGCAGAGTAGGGAACATAGGATCACCCCTCCACTTT
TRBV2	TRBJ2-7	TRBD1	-	CASSETGTGYYEQYF	TGTGCCAGCAGTGAAACCGGGACAGGGTACTACGAGCAGTACTTC
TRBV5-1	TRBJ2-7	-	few	CASSTNPGTTYEQYF	TGCGCCAGCTCTACGAACCCCGGGACGACCTACGAGCAGTACTTC
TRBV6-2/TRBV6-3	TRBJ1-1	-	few	CASSQQGPYTEAFF	TGTGCCAGCAGCCAACAGGGACCCTACACTGAAGCTTTCTTT
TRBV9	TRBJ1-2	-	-	CASSVDSHAGYGYTF	TGTGCCAGCAGCGTAGACTCCCATGCGGGCTATGGCTACACCTTC
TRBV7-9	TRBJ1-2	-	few	CASSFQVRGYTF	TGTGCCAGCAGCTTTCAGGTCCGGGGGTACACCTTC
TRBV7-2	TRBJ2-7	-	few	CASSLGRRVYEQYF	TGTGCCAGCAGCCTCGGACGGCGCGTATACGAGCAGTACTTC
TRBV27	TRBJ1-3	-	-	CASSFGQGLNTIYF	TGTGCCAGCAGTTTCGGCCAGGGCCTTAACACCATATATTTT
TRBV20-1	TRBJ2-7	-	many	CSAVGRGLYEQYF	TGCAGTGCTGTAGGGCGGGGGCTCTACGAGCAGTACTTC
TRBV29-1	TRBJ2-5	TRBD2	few	CSVEDRGLAGYQETQYF	TGCAGCGTTGAAGATCGGGGACTAGCGGGCTACCAAGAGACCCAGTACTTC
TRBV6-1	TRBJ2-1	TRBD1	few	CASSGGQHYNERFF	TGTGCCAGCAGTGGGGGACAGCATTACAATGAGCGGTTCTTC
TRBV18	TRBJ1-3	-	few	CASSPRGSVRSGNTIYF	TGTGCCAGCTCACCCAGGGGATCCGTCCGCTCTGGAAACACCATATATTTT
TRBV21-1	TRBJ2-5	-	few	CASSKGVETQYF	TGTGCCAGCAGCAAGGGGGTGGAGACCCAGTACTTC
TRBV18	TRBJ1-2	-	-	CASSPGSTNYGYTF	TGTGCCAGCTCACCGGGGTCTACTAACTATGGCTACACCTTC
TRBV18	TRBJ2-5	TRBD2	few	CASSHGTSGDNKETQYF	TGTGCCAGCTCACACGGGACTAGCGGGGACAACAAAGAGACCCAGTACTTC
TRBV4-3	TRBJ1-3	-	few	CASSEGGANSGNTIYF	TGCGCCAGCAGTGAAGGAGGGGCCAACTCTGGAAACACCATATATTTT
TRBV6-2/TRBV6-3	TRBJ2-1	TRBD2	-	CASSFGTSGGSYNEQFF	TGTGCCAGCAGTTTTGGGACTAGCGGGGGCTCCTACAATGAGCAGTTCTTC
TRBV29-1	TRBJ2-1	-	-	CSVVLEDSYNEQFF	TGCAGCGTTGTCTTGGAGGATTCCTACAATGAGCAGTTCTTC
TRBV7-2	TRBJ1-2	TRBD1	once	CASSFDRARGNYGYTF	TGTGCCAGCAGCTTCGACAGGGCCCGCGGCAACTATGGCTACACCTTC
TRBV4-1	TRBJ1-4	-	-	CASSQESRGRVEKLFF	TGCGCCAGCAGCCAAGAGTCCCGGGGGCGGGTTGAAAAACTGTTTTTT
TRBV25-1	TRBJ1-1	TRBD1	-	CASSRAGQKTEAFF	TGTGCCAGCAGTCGGGCGGGACAGAAGACTGAAGCTTTCTTT
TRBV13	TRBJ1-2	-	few	CASSLQIYGYTF	TGTGCCAGCAGCTTGCAGATCTATGGCTACACCTTC